Sequencing of this TCR beta chain was carried out in a study of CD8 T cells in ankylosing spondylitis. Overall study results and limits: Characteristic, it appeared, of ankylosing spondylitis blood was a TCR beta motif of about eight highly homologous variants.

TCR beta libraries were made by quantitative 5'-RACE with molecular barcodes. MiXCR, run by TCRdb on the 5' RACE reads, gives a single entry per CDR3 protein. The table lists 150,000 to 200,000 distinct CDR3 sequences, roughly 31% of them singletons. V shed 0 bases and J shed 8 bases, with 10 bases lying between them. CDR3 length equals 12 residues. The germline CDR1 and CDR2 sequences are SQVTM and ANQGSEA. This clonotype was seen more than once but under ten times. Its target is not known. This receptor was identified in a male donor with ankylosing spondylitis. The genes are TRBV29-1 and TRBJ1-2, with D possibly matching TRBD1 (5 bases). The specimen sequenced was synovial fluid, either unsorted or a sorted T cell fraction (not recorded which). The CDR3 DNA sequence: TGCAGCGTTGAAGATTGGGGGGACGGCTACACCTTC. This gives the protein CSVEDWGDGYTF. Filled out from reference TRBV29-1 and TRBJ1-2, the complete variable domain reads SAVISQKPSRDICQRGTSLTIQCQVDSQVTMMFWYRQQPGQSLTLIATANQGSEATYESGFVIDKFPISRPNLTFSTLTVSNMSPEDSSIYLCSVEDWGDGYTFGSGTRLTVV.